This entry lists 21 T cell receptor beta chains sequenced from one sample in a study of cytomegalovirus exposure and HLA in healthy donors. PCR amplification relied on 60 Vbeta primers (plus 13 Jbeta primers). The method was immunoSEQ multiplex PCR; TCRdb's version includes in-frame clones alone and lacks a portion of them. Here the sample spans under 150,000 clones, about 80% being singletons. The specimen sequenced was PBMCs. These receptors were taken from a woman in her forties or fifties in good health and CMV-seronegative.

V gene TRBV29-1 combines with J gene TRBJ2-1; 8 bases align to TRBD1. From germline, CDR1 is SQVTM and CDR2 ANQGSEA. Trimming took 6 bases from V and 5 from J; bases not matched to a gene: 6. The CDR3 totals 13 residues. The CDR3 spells CSVWGTGNNEQFF. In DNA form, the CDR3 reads TGCAGCGTGTGGGGGACAGGAAACAATGAGCAGTTCTTC.

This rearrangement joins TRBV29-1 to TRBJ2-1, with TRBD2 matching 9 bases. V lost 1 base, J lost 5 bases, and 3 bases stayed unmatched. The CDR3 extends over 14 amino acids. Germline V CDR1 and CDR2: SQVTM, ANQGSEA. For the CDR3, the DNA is TGCAGCGTTGAAGCCCTAGCGGGACACAATGAGCAGTTCTTC. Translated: CSVEALAGHNEQFF.

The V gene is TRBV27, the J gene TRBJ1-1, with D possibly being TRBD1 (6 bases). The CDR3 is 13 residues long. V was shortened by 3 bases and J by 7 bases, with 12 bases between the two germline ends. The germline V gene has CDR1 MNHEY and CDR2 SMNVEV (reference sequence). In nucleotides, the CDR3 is TGTGCCAGCAGTTTGTGGGGGCGAGGTGAAGCTTTCTTT. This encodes CASSLWGRGEAFF.

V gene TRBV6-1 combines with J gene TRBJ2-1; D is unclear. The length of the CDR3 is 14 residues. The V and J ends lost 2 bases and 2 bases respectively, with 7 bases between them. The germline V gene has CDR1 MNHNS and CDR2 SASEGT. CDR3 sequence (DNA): TGTGCCAGCAGTGAAATCCCCACCTACAATGAGCAGTTCTTC. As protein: CASSEIPTYNEQFF.

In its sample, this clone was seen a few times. The CDR3 DNA reads TGTGCCAGCTCCTGGGGGCGGTATAATTCACCCCTCCACTTT. It encodes CASSWGRYNSPLHF. The J gene is TRBJ1-6, the V gene TRBV5-6; weak D call: TRBD1 (6 bases). CDR1 and CDR2 from the germline V gene are SGHDT and YYEEEE. Trimming stripped 7 bases from V and 4 bases from J, with 12 bases between. This CDR3 is built from 14 residues.

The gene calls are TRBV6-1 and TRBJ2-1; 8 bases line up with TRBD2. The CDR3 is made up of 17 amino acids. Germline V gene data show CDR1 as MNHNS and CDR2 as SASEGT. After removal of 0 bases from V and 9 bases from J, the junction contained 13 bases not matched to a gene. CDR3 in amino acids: CASSEALRGREAREQFF. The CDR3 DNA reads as TGTGCCAGCAGTGAAGCGCTTCGGGGGCGGGAGGCCCGTGAGCAGTTCTTC.

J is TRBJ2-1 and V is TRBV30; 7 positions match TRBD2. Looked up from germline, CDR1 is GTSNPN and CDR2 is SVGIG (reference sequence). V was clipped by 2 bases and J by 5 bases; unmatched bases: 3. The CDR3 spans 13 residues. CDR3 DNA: TGTGCCTGGAGTCATCTAGCGGACAATGAGCAGTTCTTC. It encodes CAWSHLADNEQFF.

The CDR3 coding sequence is TGTGCCAGCAGCCGGTCCTACGAGCAGTACTTC. Its translation: CASSRSYEQYF. The gene calls are TRBV7-8 and TRBJ2-7; unclear D gene. Germline CDR1 reads SGHVS; CDR2 reads FQNEAQ. The CDR3 totals 11 residues. The germline V and J ends were trimmed by 5 bases and 1 base, with 3 bases remaining between them. The complete variable domain, with remaining parts taken from reference TRBV7-8 and TRBJ2-7, reads GAGVSQSPRYKVAKRGQDVALRCDPISGHVSLFWYQQALGQGPEFLTYFQNEAQLDKSGLPSDRFFAERPEGSVSTLKIQRTQQEDSAVYLCASSRSYEQYFGPGTRLTVT.

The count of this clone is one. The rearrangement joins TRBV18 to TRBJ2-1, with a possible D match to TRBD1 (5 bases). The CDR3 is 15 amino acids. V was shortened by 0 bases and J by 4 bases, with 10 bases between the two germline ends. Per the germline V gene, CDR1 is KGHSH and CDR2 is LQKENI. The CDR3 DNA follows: TGTGCCAGCTCACCACCTTGGGCAGGGTACAATGAGCAGTTCTTC. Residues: CASSPPWAGYNEQFF.

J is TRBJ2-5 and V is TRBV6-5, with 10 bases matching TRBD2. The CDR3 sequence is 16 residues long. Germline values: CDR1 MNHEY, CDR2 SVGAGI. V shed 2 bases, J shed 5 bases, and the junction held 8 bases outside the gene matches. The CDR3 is CASSYGGAGGRETQYF. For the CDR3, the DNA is TGTGCCAGCAGTTACGGAGGAGCGGGAGGGAGGGAGACCCAGTACTTC.

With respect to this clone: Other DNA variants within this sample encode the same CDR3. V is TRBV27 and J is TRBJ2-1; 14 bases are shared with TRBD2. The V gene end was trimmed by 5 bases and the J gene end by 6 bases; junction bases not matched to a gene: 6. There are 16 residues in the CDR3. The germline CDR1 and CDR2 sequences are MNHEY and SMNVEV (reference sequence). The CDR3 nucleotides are TGTGCCAGCAGTCTGTTGACTAGCGGGAGGGCCAATGAGCAGTTCTTC. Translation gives CASSLLTSGRANEQFF.

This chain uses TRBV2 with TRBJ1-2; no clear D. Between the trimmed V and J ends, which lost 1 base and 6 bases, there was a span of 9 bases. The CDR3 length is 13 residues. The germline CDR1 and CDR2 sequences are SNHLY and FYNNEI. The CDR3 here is CASSEGTYNGYTF. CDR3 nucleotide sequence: TGTGCCAGCAGTGAAGGCACATATAATGGCTACACCTTC.

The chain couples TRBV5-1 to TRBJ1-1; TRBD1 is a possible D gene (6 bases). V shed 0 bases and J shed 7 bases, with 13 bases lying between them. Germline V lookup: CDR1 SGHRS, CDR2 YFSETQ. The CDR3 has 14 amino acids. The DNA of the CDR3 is TGCGCCAGCAGCTTGGGACAGGTCCCTAGTGAAGCTTTCTTT. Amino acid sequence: CASSLGQVPSEAFF.

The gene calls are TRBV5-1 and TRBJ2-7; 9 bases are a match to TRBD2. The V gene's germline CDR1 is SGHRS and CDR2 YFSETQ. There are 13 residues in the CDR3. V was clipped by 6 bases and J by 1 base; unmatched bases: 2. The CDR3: CASNLAGSYEQYF. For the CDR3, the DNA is TGCGCCAGCAATCTAGCGGGGTCCTACGAGCAGTACTTC.

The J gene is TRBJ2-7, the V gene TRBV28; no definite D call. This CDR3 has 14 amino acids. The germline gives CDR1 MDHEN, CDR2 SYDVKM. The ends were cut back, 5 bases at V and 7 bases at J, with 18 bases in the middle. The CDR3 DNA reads TGTGCCAGCAGTCCCCGCCCTCGAACGGGTGAGCAGTACTTC. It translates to CASSPRPRTGEQYF.

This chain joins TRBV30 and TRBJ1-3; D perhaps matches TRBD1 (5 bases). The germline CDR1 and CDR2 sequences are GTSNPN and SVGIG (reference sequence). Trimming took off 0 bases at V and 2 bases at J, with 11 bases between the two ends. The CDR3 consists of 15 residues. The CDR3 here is CAWSVRGGAGNTIYF. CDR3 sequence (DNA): TGTGCCTGGAGTGTACGGGGGGGAGCTGGAAACACCATATATTTT.

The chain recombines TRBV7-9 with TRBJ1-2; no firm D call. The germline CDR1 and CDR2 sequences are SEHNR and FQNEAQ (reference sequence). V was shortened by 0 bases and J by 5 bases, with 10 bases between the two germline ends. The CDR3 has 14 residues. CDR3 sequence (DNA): TGTGCCAGCAGCTTAGCGGCAGGACTATATGGCTACACCTTC. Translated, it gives CASSLAAGLYGYTF.

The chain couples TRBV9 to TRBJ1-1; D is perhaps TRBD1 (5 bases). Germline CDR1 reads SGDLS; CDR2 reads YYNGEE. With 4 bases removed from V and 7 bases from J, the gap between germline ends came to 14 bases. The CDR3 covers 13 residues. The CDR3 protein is CASSPAGLYEAFF. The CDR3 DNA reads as TGTGCCAGCAGCCCAGCGGGACTGTATGAAGCTTTCTTT.

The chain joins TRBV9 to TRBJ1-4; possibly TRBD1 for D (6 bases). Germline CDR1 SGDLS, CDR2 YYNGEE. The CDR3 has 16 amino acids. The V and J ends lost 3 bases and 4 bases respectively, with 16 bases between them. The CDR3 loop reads CASSASGGAINEKLFF. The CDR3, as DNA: TGTGCCAGCAGCGCCTCCGGGGGGGCGATTAATGAAAAACTGTTTTTT.

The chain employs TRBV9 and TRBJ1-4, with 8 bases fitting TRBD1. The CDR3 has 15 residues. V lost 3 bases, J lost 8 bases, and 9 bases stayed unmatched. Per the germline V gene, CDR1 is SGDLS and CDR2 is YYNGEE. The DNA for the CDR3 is TGTGCCAGCAGCGCAGGAGCAGGGGGCGAAGAAAAACTGTTTTTT. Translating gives CASSAGAGGEEKLFF.

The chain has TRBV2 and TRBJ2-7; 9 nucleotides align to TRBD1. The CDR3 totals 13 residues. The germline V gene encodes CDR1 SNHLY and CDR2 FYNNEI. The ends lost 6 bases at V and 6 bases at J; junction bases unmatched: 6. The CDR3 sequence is CASSRDRVGEQYF. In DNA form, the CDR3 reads TGTGCCAGCAGCCGGGACAGGGTGGGCGAGCAGTACTTC.